These T cell receptor beta chains were read from a single sample in a study of monozygotic twins with inflammatory bowel disease. TCRdb reworked the 5' RACE reads into one entry per CDR3 protein, no DNA. The table for this sample gives 350,000 to 400,000 distinct CDR3 sequences. The sequencing sample was made of blood. The receptors were gathered from a human donor with ulcerative colitis or Crohn's disease, or a healthy co-twin of an affected twin (not recorded which). The CDR3 runs from the conserved cysteine through the conserved F or W. The order of the fields is V gene, J gene, CDR3 protein.

TRBV21-1	TRBJ2-7	CASSTSQGVQLYEQYF
TRBV5-1	TRBJ2-1	CASSLVYGGGGYYNEQFF
TRBV4-3	TRBJ2-3	CASSQPGNSDTQYF
TRBV5-6	TRBJ2-1	CASSLASGHEQFF
TRBV20-1	TRBJ2-7	CSAPLGQGAYEQYF
TRBV5-1	TRBJ2-3	CASSQLPGTSGGYPTDTQYF
TRBV27	TRBJ2-3	CASSLSLVSGYTDTQYF
TRBV7-6	TRBJ2-1	CASSLSSRVADEQFF
TRBV12-3/TRBV12-4	TRBJ1-2	CASSFRRGGTGYTF
TRBV3-1	TRBJ2-7	CASSQERSTKQYF
TRBV12-5	TRBJ2-1	CASGQGQSSYNEQFF
TRBV28	TRBJ1-4	CASSLGAMEKLFF
TRBV7-9	TRBJ1-5	CASSLGGPGQGQPQHF
TRBV7-2	TRBJ1-4	CASSFRDREWEKLFF
TRBV24-1	TRBJ2-5	CATSDPTGSQETQYF
TRBV20-1	TRBJ1-1	CSVPENTEAFF
TRBV20-1	TRBJ1-5	CSARQEQGDQPQHF
TRBV7-9	TRBJ2-7	CASNGTEGPYEQYF
TRBV7-8	TRBJ2-3	CASSLVRGGAADTQYF
TRBV7-2	TRBJ1-1	CASSLVAQGALNTEAFF
TRBV24-1	TRBJ2-5	CATSDLETSGGTPGETQYF
TRBV7-2	TRBJ2-7	CASSLVSAESSYEQYF
TRBV5-1	TRBJ1-5	CASSPDSFNQPQHF
TRBV19	TRBJ1-2	CASKDRGSDGYTF
TRBV5-6	TRBJ2-1	CASSLVSGSEQFF
TRBV7-2	TRBJ1-1	CASSRLGTGNTEAFF
TRBV14	TRBJ2-7	CASSRFVQGTYEQYF
TRBV9	TRBJ1-5	CASSVDGWSNQPQHF
TRBV6-2/TRBV6-3	TRBJ2-5	CASRQLAGGPRETQYF
TRBV4-1	TRBJ2-7	CASSPHPGQGLEQYF
TRBV10-2	TRBJ1-2	CASRDSANYGYTF
TRBV7-8	TRBJ1-3	CASSPNFRGSGNTIYF
TRBV20-1	TRBJ2-5	CSAMRLAGVQETQYF
TRBV4-3	TRBJ2-7	CASSQVGGLYEQYF
TRBV29-1	TRBJ2-5	CSSQSAGETQYF
TRBV10-3	TRBJ2-7	CATTGLAGQLDEQYF
TRBV5-1	TRBJ1-2	CASSWSGQGMDYGYTF
TRBV20-1	TRBJ2-7	CSARDPQNDAYEQYF
TRBV20-1	TRBJ2-3	CSAPLAGSTDTQYF
TRBV5-1	TRBJ2-2	CASSLESNTGELFF
TRBV7-2	TRBJ2-3	CASSLVGNTDTQYF
TRBV4-2	TRBJ2-1	CASSQDHIYEYGHNEQFF
TRBV5-1	TRBJ1-3	CASSPYSGNTIYF
TRBV3-1	TRBJ2-5	CASSRTFGTSGQETQYF
TRBV12-3/TRBV12-4	TRBJ1-1	CASSSPTGGGTEAFF
TRBV29-1	TRBJ2-3	CSVHIRDRGTDTQYF
TRBV28	TRBJ2-7	CASSLSGGAGTYEQYF
TRBV20-1	TRBJ2-3	CSAQGDPGRKSSTDTQYF
TRBV9	TRBJ2-2	CASSSLTGGNGELFF
TRBV4-1	TRBJ2-2	CATAPVVGLAATTNTGELFF
TRBV29-1	TRBJ2-5	CSVGVGETGETQYF
TRBV25-1	TRBJ2-3	CASSDAGTSGYTDTQYF
TRBV11-2	TRBJ2-2	CASSRQGMGGELFF
TRBV4-1	TRBJ1-6	CASSPGHYNSPLHF